These 26 T cell receptor beta chains were all obtained from the same sample, sequenced in a study of T cells in Graves' hyperthyroidism and ophthalmopathy. From RNA transcripts, TCR beta CDR3 regions were amplified. Initially, a first-round RT-PCR of the TCR CDR3 employed the HTBI primer set. TCRdb redid the calling of the multiplex PCR reads with MiXCR, one entry per CDR3 protein. In the table there are roughly 420,000 distinct CDR3 sequences, roughly an eighth of which are singletons. The sample was blood. These receptors originate from a woman younger than 35 with Graves' hyperthyroidism.

The genes are TRBV7-3 and TRBJ2-1; no clear D gene. Trimming left V 4 bases short and J 9 bases short, with 13 bases between. Germline loops: CDR1 SGHTA, CDR2 FQGTGA. The CDR3 is 13 amino acids. CDR3 nucleotide sequence: TGTGCCAGCAGCTCCAGGACGGAGAGTGAGCAGTTCTTC. Translation: CASSSRTESEQFF. Supplemented by reference TRBV7-3 and TRBJ2-1, the full variable domain reads GAGVSQTPSNKVTEKGKYVELRCDPISGHTALYWYRQSLGQGPEFLIYFQGTGAADDSGLPNDRFFAVRPEGSVSTLKIQRTERGDSAVYLCASSSRTESEQFFGPGTRLTVL.

This rearrangement joins TRBV20-1 to TRBJ2-7; D possibly corresponds to TRBD2 (6 bases). V was shortened by 5 bases and J by 2 bases, with 13 bases between the two germline ends. The CDR3 consists of 13 residues. The germline gives CDR1 DFQATT, CDR2 SNEGSKA (reference sequence). The CDR3 protein is CSAHGSPPYEQYF. Here the CDR3 DNA reads TGCAGTGCTCACGGGAGCCCACCCTACGAGCAGTACTTC.

This clonotype was picked up many times. The chain recombines TRBV27 with TRBJ2-7, with D possibly being TRBD2 (6 bases). Germline lookup yields CDR1 MNHEY and CDR2 SMNVEV (reference sequence). This CDR3 spans 13 amino acids. Deletions cut 0 bases from V and 7 bases from J, with 10 bases between. The CDR3: CASSLSLGGEQYF. The CDR3 region has the DNA TGTGCCAGCAGTTTATCTCTCGGGGGTGAGCAGTACTTC.

This clonotype occurred many times. CDR3 loop: CSARVGLAGGVDEQFF. CDR3 coding DNA: TGCAGTGCTAGAGTTGGACTAGCGGGAGGGGTGGATGAGCAGTTCTTC. The chain joins TRBV20-1 to TRBJ2-1; 15 bases line up with TRBD2. The length of the CDR3 is 16 residues. V shed 1 base and J 8 bases; nucleotides not matched to a gene: 6. CDR1 and CDR2 (germline): DFQATT, SNEGSKA (reference sequence).

V usage is TRBV10-3 and J usage is TRBJ2-1; 10 nucleotides match TRBD2. Germline CDR1 ENHRY, CDR2 SYGVKD. This CDR3 is built from 14 residues. The V gene end was trimmed by 10 bases and the J gene end by 3 bases; junction bases not matched to a gene: 6. The chain's CDR3 is CASHSGRHYNEQFF. The CDR3 DNA reads TGTGCCAGCCATAGCGGGAGGCACTACAATGAGCAGTTCTTC.

The CDR3 loop is CASSQDFRRGYTF. The CDR3 DNA reads as TGTGCCAGCAGCCAAGATTTCAGGCGCGGCTACACCTTC. This chain links TRBV3-1 with TRBJ1-2; unclear D gene. Germline V CDR1 and CDR2: LGHDT, YNNKEL (reference sequence). The V end was cut by 0 bases, the J end by 8 bases, with 10 bases between. The CDR3 is 13 amino acids.

This clonotype showed up many times. This chain uses TRBV28 with TRBJ2-5, with D perhaps TRBD2 (5 bases). CDR1 is MDHEN, CDR2 SYDVKM, per germline. The CDR3 sequence is 13 residues long. The V end was cut by 8 bases, the J end by 4 bases, with 14 bases between. The DNA of the CDR3 is TGTGCCAGCCGCAAGCGGCAAATAGAGACCCAGTACTTC. Residues: CASRKRQIETQYF.

Worth noting for this clonotype: One end of the junction does not line up with germline, which may come from a read error. The V and J genes are TRBV6-1 and TRBJ1-5; 7 bases match TRBD1. The CDR3 extends over 15 amino acids. Germline V lookup: CDR1 MNHNS, CDR2 SASEGT. CDR3 region: CASSRGTEGNHPQHF. In DNA form, the CDR3 reads TGTGCCAGCAGTAGAGGGACAGAAGGCAATCACCCCCAGCATTTT.

This clonotype has at least ten counts. The chain links TRBV3-1 to TRBJ2-7, with D uncertain. The germline CDR1 and CDR2 sequences are LGHDT and YNNKEL (reference sequence). Trimming took 4 bases from V and 3 from J, leaving 10 bases between them. The CDR3 spans 13 residues. DNA of the CDR3: TGTGCCAGCAGCCCCCGGTTCAACTACGAGCAGTACTTC. Amino acid sequence: CASSPRFNYEQYF.

This clonotype was detected ten times or more. V gene TRBV11-1 combines with J gene TRBJ2-1; the D gene is possibly TRBD2 (5 bases). The CDR3 extends over 13 amino acids. With 6 bases removed from V and 10 bases from J, the gap between germline ends came to 16 bases. CDR1 SGHAT and CDR2 FQDESV come from the germline V gene (reference sequence). In DNA, the CDR3 is TGTGCCAGCAGTTCCACTAGGTCGGGGGAGCAGTTCTTC. Its protein product is CASSSTRSGEQFF. The full variable domain, completed using reference TRBV11-1 and TRBJ2-1, is EAEVAQSPRYKITEKSQAVAFWCDPISGHATLYWYRQILGQGPELLVQFQDESVVDDSQLPKDRFSAERLKGVDSTLKIQPAELGDSAMYLCASSSTRSGEQFFGPGTRLTVL.

This clonotype was seen ten or more times. V and J are TRBV28 and TRBJ1-1; tentatively, D is TRBD1 (6 bases). Trimming took 6 bases from V and 8 from J, leaving 10 bases between them. Germline CDR1 and CDR2: MDHEN and SYDVKM. This CDR3 contains 11 residues. The CDR3 protein is CASRVQGEAFF. The CDR3 DNA follows: TGTGCCAGCAGGGTACAGGGCGAAGCTTTCTTT.

This clonotype was counted at least ten times. The V gene is TRBV27, the J gene TRBJ2-1, with 10 bases matching TRBD2. The trim removed 2 bases at V and 8 bases at J, leaving 15 bases unmatched. CDR1 and CDR2 (germline): MNHEY, SMNVEV (reference sequence). This CDR3 comprises 18 residues. The CDR3, as DNA: TGTGCCAGCAGTTTAGCCCGGTCTAGCGGGAGATTATACGATGAGCAGTTCTTC. It codes for CASSLARSSGRLYDEQFF.

This clonotype has at least ten counts. The V and J genes are TRBV6-1 and TRBJ1-2; TRBD1 matches at 10 bases. V shed 4 bases and J 8 bases; nucleotides not matched to a gene: 10. Germline CDR1 reads MNHNS; CDR2 reads SASEGT. The CDR3 has 15 amino acids. CDR3 amino acids: CASSAPGQGMLGYTF. As DNA, the CDR3 is TGTGCCAGCAGTGCACCGGGACAGGGGATGTTAGGCTACACCTTC.

This clonotype has a count of ten or more. As DNA, the CDR3 is TGTGCCAGCAGCCCTAGCGGGAGGGCCACCTATGAGCAGTTCTTC. Its protein is CASSPSGRATYEQFF. This sequence joins TRBV7-3 and TRBJ2-1; 12 positions agree with TRBD2. The CDR3 runs 15 residues. V lost 5 bases to trimming and J lost 8 bases; unmatched junction nucleotides: 7. Looked up from germline, CDR1 is SGHTA and CDR2 is FQGTGA.

This clonotype was detected ten times or more. The rearrangement links TRBV9 to TRBJ2-5; D gene uncertain. V was cut by 0 bases and J by 3 bases, with 12 bases left in between. The CDR3 is 15 residues long. Germline CDR1 SGDLS, CDR2 YYNGEE. The CDR3 reads CASSVDGSGKETQYF. In DNA, the CDR3 is TGTGCCAGCAGCGTAGATGGGTCCGGAAAAGAGACCCAGTACTTC.

The table lists this clonotype with many counts. The V gene is TRBV30, the J gene TRBJ1-1; the D is unclear. This CDR3 spans 15 amino acids. V dropped 2 bases and J dropped 0 bases, with 13 bases sitting between them. Germline V CDR1 and CDR2: GTSNPN, SVGIG (reference sequence). The CDR3 DNA follows: TGTGCCTGGAGTTTATTTATAGGTGTGAACACTGAAGCTTTCTTT. This codes for CAWSLFIGVNTEAFF.

The gene calls are TRBV6-6 and TRBJ2-5, with 7 bases that match TRBD1. After removal of 4 bases from V and 5 bases from J, the junction contained 10 bases not matched to a gene. This CDR3 has 15 residues. The germline V gene encodes CDR1 MNHNY and CDR2 SVGAGI (reference sequence). Here the CDR3 DNA reads TGTGCCAGCAGTTTAAGACAGGGACCAAGGGAGACCCAGTACTTC. This encodes CASSLRQGPRETQYF.

This clonotype came up many times. The rearrangement links TRBV18 to TRBJ2-1; D might be TRBD2 (6 bases). The CDR3 consists of 13 residues. Trimming cost V 0 bases and J 7 bases, with 7 bases left between them. Per germline, CDR1 KGHSH and CDR2 LQKENI. This chain's CDR3 is CASSPPSGNEQFF. DNA for the CDR3: TGTGCCAGCTCACCACCTAGCGGTAATGAGCAGTTCTTC.

The sample holds many counts of this clonotype. This CDR3 is CSAGPGPMYEQYF. The CDR3 DNA reads TGCAGTGCCGGCCCCGGGCCTATGTACGAGCAGTACTTC. This chain uses TRBV20-1 with TRBJ2-7; D not certain. This CDR3 comprises 13 residues. Germline V CDR1 and CDR2: DFQATT, SNEGSKA (reference sequence). The V end lost 6 bases, the J end lost 4 bases, and 16 bases lay between the germline ends.

This clonotype was detected ten times or more. The chain couples TRBV4-2 to TRBJ2-7, with 7 bases matching TRBD2. The CDR3 runs to 14 residues. Germline CDR1 and CDR2: LGHNA and YNFKEQ. The ends lost 0 bases at V and 3 bases at J; junction bases unmatched: 2. The CDR3 is CASSQDASGYEQYF. CDR3 in DNA: TGTGCCAGCAGCCAAGACGCTAGCGGCTACGAGCAGTACTTC.

This clonotype appeared many times. The rearrangement uses TRBV2 and TRBJ1-2; perhaps TRBD1 as D (6 bases). V was clipped by 4 bases and J by 8 bases, with 17 bases between them. This CDR3 contains 14 residues. Germline loops: CDR1 SNHLY, CDR2 FYNNEI. The CDR3 spells CASSVEQGAFGYTF. The CDR3 DNA sequence: TGTGCCAGCAGTGTGGAACAGGGAGCGTTCGGCTACACCTTC.

The J gene is TRBJ2-6, the V gene TRBV7-2; D remains ambiguous. V dropped 3 bases and J dropped 4 bases, with 10 bases sitting between them. The CDR3 extends over 15 amino acids. Germline lookup yields CDR1 SGHTA and CDR2 FQGNSA. The CDR3 spells CASSFRMGGANVLTF. The CDR3, as DNA: TGTGCCAGCAGCTTTCGGATGGGAGGGGCCAACGTCCTGACTTTC.

This clonotype occurred a few times. The V gene is TRBV9, the J gene TRBJ1-1, with TRBD1 as a possible D gene (6 bases). This CDR3 comprises 16 residues. With 3 bases removed from V and 2 bases from J, the gap between germline ends came to 17 bases. CDR1 and CDR2 from the germline V gene are SGDLS and YYNGEE. DNA of the CDR3: TGTGCCAGCAGCGCGTACCAGGGGAGGGCCAACACTGAAGCTTTCTTT. Encoded protein: CASSAYQGRANTEAFF.

Ten or more counts support this clonotype. The chain is built from TRBV28 and TRBJ1-5, with D perhaps matching TRBD1 (5 bases). Germline V CDR1 and CDR2: MDHEN, SYDVKM. This CDR3 region has 17 residues. Trimming took off 4 bases at V and 3 bases at J, with 19 bases between the two ends. CDR3 sequence (DNA): TGTGCCAGCAGTTCCCCAGTGGGGGTGAGTTACAATCAGCCCCAGCATTTT. This encodes CASSSPVGVSYNQPQHF.

This clonotype was observed many times. V and J are TRBV2 and TRBJ1-4; D not certain. Germline V gene sequence: CDR1 SNHLY, CDR2 FYNNEI. The length of the CDR3 is 17 residues. Trimming pared 9 bases from V and 3 bases from J, leaving 23 bases between. The CDR3 sequence: CASGRPREDLSNEKLFF. The DNA for the CDR3 is TGTGCCAGTGGGAGGCCCCGGGAAGACTTATCTAATGAAAAACTGTTTTTT.

The genes are TRBV7-2 and TRBJ2-1, with TRBD1 identical over 9 bases. V trimming: 6 bases; J trimming: 3 bases; junction bases outside the gene matches: 6. In germline, CDR1 is SGHTA, CDR2 FQGNSA. The CDR3 runs to 15 residues. CDR3 sequence: CASRQDRGGYNEQFF. The CDR3 DNA sequence: TGTGCCAGCAGACAGGACAGGGGCGGCTACAATGAGCAGTTCTTC.